The following is a TCR beta chain sequence with its context. Antigen specificity is unknown. These data are taken from a study of identical twins. Study-level results: The study based its conclusions on cross-sectional statistical analysis and did not follow the same donors. Models underestimated how often monozygotic twins shared out-of-frame TCR alpha. Beta out-of-frame sequences showed weaker excess twin sharing.

Each CDR3 protein is one row after TCRdb ran MiXCR on the 5' RACE reads. The table lists about 1.7 million distinct CDR3 sequences, less than 35% of them singletons, with 0.25% to 0.3% in the top ten. Germline V gene lookup returns CDR1 DFQATT and CDR2 SNEGSKA (reference sequence). This CDR3 has 13 amino acids. Only healthy Caucasians were included as donors. This sequence originates from a newborn girl in good health. The chain has TRBV20-1 and TRBJ2-7; D may correspond to TRBD1 or TRBD2 (6 bases each). Sequencing used cord blood. The CDR3 DNA follows: TGCACCGCTAGGGGGGCCGCCCCCTACGAGCAGTACTTC. Protein sequence: CTARGAAPYEQYF.